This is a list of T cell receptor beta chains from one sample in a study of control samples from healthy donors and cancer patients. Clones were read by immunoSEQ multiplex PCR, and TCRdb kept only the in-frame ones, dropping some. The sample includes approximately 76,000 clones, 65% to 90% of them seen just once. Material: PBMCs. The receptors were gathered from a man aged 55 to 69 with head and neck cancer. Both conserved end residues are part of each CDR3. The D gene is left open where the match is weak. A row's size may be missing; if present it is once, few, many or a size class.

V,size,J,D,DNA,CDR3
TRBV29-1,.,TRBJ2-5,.,TGCAGCGTTGAAGGAGGGAACCTCCCAGAGACCCAGTACTTC,CSVEGGNLPETQYF
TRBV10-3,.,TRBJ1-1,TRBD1,TGTGCCATCAGCTGGACAGGGCTGGGGACTGAAGCTTTCTTT,CAISWTGLGTEAFF
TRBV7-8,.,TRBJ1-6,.,TGTGCCAGCAGCTTAAACCCCAGACGGTTGCCCAATTCACCCCTCCACTTT,CASSLNPRRLPNSPLHF
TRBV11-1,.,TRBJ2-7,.,TGTGCCAGCAGCTTAGCGGGGGCCACCTACGAGCAGTACTTC,CASSLAGATYEQYF
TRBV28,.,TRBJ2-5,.,TGTGCCAGCAGTTTCCCGCAGATAGGGAAAGAGACCCAGTACTTC,CASSFPQIGKETQYF
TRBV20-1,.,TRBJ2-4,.,TGCAGTGCTAGTGTACAGATAGGCAAAAACATTCAGTACTTC,CSASVQIGKNIQYF
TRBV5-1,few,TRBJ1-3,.,TGCGCCAGCAGCTTGGACAGCTCTGGAAACACCATATATTTT,CASSLDSSGNTIYF
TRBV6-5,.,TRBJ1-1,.,TGTGCCAGCAGGAGGTGGAGTGAAGCTTTCTTT,CASRRWSEAFF
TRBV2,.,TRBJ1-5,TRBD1,TGTGCCAGCAGTTTCGGGACAGGGGAGGTAGTAAACCAGCCCCAGCATTTT,CASSFGTGEVVNQPQHF
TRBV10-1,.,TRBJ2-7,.,TGCGCCAGTGGGCGCCGCTCCGTCGAGTACTTC,CASGRRSVEYF
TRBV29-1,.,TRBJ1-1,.,TGCAGCGTTGAAATGGGGGGGGACACTGAAGCTTTCTTT,CSVEMGGDTEAFF
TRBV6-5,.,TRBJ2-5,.,TGTGCCAGCAGTCGGAGGGCCCCCCAAGAGACCCAGTACTTC,CASSRRAPQETQYF
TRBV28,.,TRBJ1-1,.,TGTGCCAGCAGTGGATTGGTTGGGACCACTGAAGCTTTCTTT,CASSGLVGTTEAFF
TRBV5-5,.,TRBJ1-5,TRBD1,TGTGCCAGCAGCGCTAGTTGGACAGGGATCGTTCAGCCCCAGCATTTT,CASSASWTGIVQPQHF
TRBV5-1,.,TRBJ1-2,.,TGCGCCAGCAGCTCCGGGACCGACTATGGCTACACCTTC,CASSSGTDYGYTF